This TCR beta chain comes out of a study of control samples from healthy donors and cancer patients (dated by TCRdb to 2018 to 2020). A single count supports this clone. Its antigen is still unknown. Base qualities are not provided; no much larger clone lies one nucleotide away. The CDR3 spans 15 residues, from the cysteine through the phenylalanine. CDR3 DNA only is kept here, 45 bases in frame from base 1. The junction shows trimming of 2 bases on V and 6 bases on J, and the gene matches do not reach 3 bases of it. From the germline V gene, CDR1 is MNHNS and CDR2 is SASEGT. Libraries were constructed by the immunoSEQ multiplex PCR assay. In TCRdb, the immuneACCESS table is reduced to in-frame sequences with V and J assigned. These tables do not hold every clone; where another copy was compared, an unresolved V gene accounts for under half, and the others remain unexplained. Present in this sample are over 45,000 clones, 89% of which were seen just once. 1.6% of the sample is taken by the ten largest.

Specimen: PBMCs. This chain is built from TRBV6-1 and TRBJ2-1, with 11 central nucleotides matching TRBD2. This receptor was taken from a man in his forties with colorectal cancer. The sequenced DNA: TGTGCCAGCAGTGAATTGACTAGCGGGGTCAATGAGCAGTTCTTC. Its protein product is CASSELTSGVNEQFF.